This TCR beta chain was obtained from a study of blood T cell repertoires in COVID-19. In the study overall: T cells, B-cell-depleted T cells, or PBMCs provided the cDNA or gDNA that served as material.

CDR3 length equals 13 residues. Trimming took 6 bases from V and 3 from J; bases not matched to a gene: 3. Authors' processing steps: Amplification of reference gene primers was used by the study to estimate nucleated cell counts. Some clones are missing from TCRdb's copy, which holds only in-frame ones; the method was immunoSEQ multiplex PCR. V, J and clone size reflect that table, while D and trimming were determined from the DNA. Of nearly 55,000 clones in the sample, approximately 80% were seen once. Sample: peripheral blood. The rearrangement links TRBV12-3 or TRBV12-4 to TRBJ2-5, with 8 bases fitting TRBD2. The TCR sequence derives from a human donor with active or convalescent COVID-19. The donor label of this sample is uncertain. The CDR3 sequence is CASSLSGKETQYF. The CDR3 coding sequence is TGTGCCAGCAGCCTTAGCGGGAAAGAGACCCAGTACTTC.